This T cell receptor beta chain was obtained from a study of read filtering for tumor transcriptome and immune sequencing. As for the study in general: Among patients, under 20 were male and 14 female, aged roughly 45 to 85 (mean about 69). R-ISS stage counts were eight or nine for I, about 15 for II, six or seven for III.

Points from the study as a whole: Correlation between methods rose after single-read clonotypes were removed.

This clonotype was seen ten or more times. Its specificity is unknown. This library used around 400 ng RNA and molecular barcoded adaptors spanning alpha/delta and beta/gamma chains. A single record per CDR3 protein comes from TCRdb applying MiXCR to the reads. The table has approximately 150,000 distinct CDR3 sequences, around 13% seen once; the top ten hold 7.5% to 10%. Deletions cut 3 bases from V and 1 base from J, with 13 bases between. There are 15 residues in the CDR3. Germline CDR1 and CDR2: SGHRS and YFSETQ. The source is a donor at least 40 years old with multiple myeloma. V usage is TRBV5-1 and J usage is TRBJ1-1; possible D gene TRBD1, 6 bases. Sequenced sample: a population of CD138-negative cells sorted from bone marrow. CDR3 nucleotides: TGCGCCAGCAGCTCGGACAGTACGGCGAACACTGAAGCTTTCTTT. This translates into CASSSDSTANTEAFF.